The 14 T cell receptor beta chains reported below all come from one sample, sequenced in a study of blood T cell repertoires in COVID-19. Generated by immunoSEQ multiplex PCR, the TCRdb table keeps only in-frame clones and is missing some. The sample records about 330,000 clones, over 75% being singletons. Sequenced sample: PBMCs or T cells enriched from blood (not recorded which). The receptors originated from a man aged 25-45 years who had recovered from COVID-19.

The V and J genes are TRBV27 and TRBJ2-7; TRBD1 is a possible D gene (5 bases). Trimming cost V 0 bases and J 3 bases, with 12 bases left between them. The CDR3 is 15 amino acids. Germline V lookup: CDR1 MNHEY, CDR2 SMNVEV (reference sequence). The CDR3 coding sequence is TGTGCCAGCAGTTTATCACGGCAGGGCCGCTACGAGCAGTACTTC. Residues: CASSLSRQGRYEQYF.

This clone came up a few times. The chain joins TRBV18 to TRBJ2-7; 10 bases match TRBD1. Germline-derived CDR1 and CDR2 are KGHSH and LQKENI. J lost 3 bases, V lost 6 bases, and 2 bases had no gene match. The CDR3 covers 13 residues. CDR3 sequence (DNA): TGTGCCAGCTCCCGGGACAGGGGCTACGAGCAGTACTTC. This codes for CASSRDRGYEQYF.

This clone has a single count. The chain has TRBV7-9 and TRBJ1-3; maybe TRBD1 (6 bases). The CDR3 loop spans 19 amino acids. Per the germline V gene, CDR1 is SEHNR and CDR2 is FQNEAQ (reference sequence). V gave up 1 base and J gave up 4 bases, with 23 bases separating them. The CDR3: CASSLGSYQGYRRGNTIYF. CDR3 nucleotide sequence: TGTGCCAGCAGCTTAGGGTCGTATCAGGGGTACCGTCGAGGAAACACCATATATTTT.

The genes are TRBV30 and TRBJ2-3; perhaps TRBD2 as D (6 bases). From germline, CDR1 is GTSNPN and CDR2 SVGIG (reference sequence). Trimming removed 4 bases at V and 0 bases at J, with 11 bases between. This CDR3 is built from 14 residues. This CDR3 reads CAWNRDLSTDTQYF. CDR3 in DNA: TGTGCCTGGAACCGGGACTTAAGCACAGATACGCAGTATTTT.

The chain is built from TRBV6-4 and TRBJ2-3; 12 nucleotides line up with TRBD1. In germline, CDR1 is MRHNA, CDR2 SNTAGT. CDR3 length: 15 amino acids. The J segment lost 4 bases and the V segment lost 2 bases, leaving 1 base of the junction unmatched. CDR3 nucleotides: TGTGCCAGCAGTGACGGGACAGGGGGCCCAGATACGCAGTATTTT. Translation: CASSDGTGGPDTQYF.

Notes on this clone: The identical CDR3 is also encoded by other nucleotide sequences in the sample. The chain couples TRBV28 to TRBJ1-5, with 7 bases fitting TRBD1. The ends lost 2 bases at V and 0 bases at J; junction bases unmatched: 1. CDR3 size: 15 residues. Germline V gene data show CDR1 as MDHEN and CDR2 as SYDVKM. CDR3 loop: CASSLAGGSNQPQHF. The CDR3 DNA reads TGTGCCAGCAGTTTAGCAGGGGGTAGCAATCAGCCCCAGCATTTT.

The rearrangement joins TRBV28 to TRBJ1-5; unclear D gene. The ends were cut back, 1 base at V and 4 bases at J, with 17 bases in the middle. The length of the CDR3 is 17 residues. Germline V gene lookup returns CDR1 MDHEN and CDR2 SYDVKM. CDR3 nucleotide sequence: TGTGCCAGCAGTTTATATTCGGGGATGGTCAGGAATCAGCCCCAGCATTTT. Translating gives CASSLYSGMVRNQPQHF.

Remarks on this clone: This specimen includes other DNA sequences encoding the same CDR3. The chain recombines TRBV6-5 with TRBJ1-3; 8 bases line up with TRBD1. This CDR3 has 16 amino acids. J gave up 4 bases and V 0 bases, and 5 bases lay outside the gene matches. The germline gives CDR1 MNHEY, CDR2 SVGAGI. CDR3 DNA sequence: TGTGCCAGCAGTTACTCAAGACAGGGGTCCGGAAACACCATATATTTT. Translating it yields CASSYSRQGSGNTIYF.

This clone has just a few counts. V usage is TRBV2 and J usage is TRBJ2-7; TRBD2 might be the D (6 bases). From germline, CDR1 is SNHLY and CDR2 FYNNEI. This CDR3 comprises 14 residues. The germline V and J ends were trimmed by 4 bases and 4 bases, with 14 bases remaining between them. The DNA of the CDR3 is TGTGCCAGCAGTGTCGATCGCGGGGCATACGAGCAGTACTTC. Amino acid sequence: CASSVDRGAYEQYF.

V usage is TRBV9 and J usage is TRBJ2-1; 8 bases align to TRBD1. V shed 5 bases and J 1 base; nucleotides not matched to a gene: 5. CDR1 and CDR2 from the germline V gene are SGDLS and YYNGEE. This CDR3 spans 15 amino acids. The chain's CDR3 is CASSQGAGSYNEQFF. The CDR3 DNA reads TGTGCCAGCAGTCAGGGGGCAGGGTCCTACAATGAGCAGTTCTTC.

The chain couples TRBV15 to TRBJ2-7; D is undetermined. Per the germline V gene, CDR1 is LNHNV and CDR2 is YYDKDF (reference sequence). The CDR3 is made up of 15 amino acids. Trimming took 0 bases from V and 6 from J, leaving 15 bases between them. CDR3 loop: CATSRDRIDSGEQYF. DNA of the CDR3: TGTGCCACCAGCAGAGATCGGATAGACTCTGGCGAGCAGTACTTC. The full variable domain, rest sourced from reference TRBV15 and TRBJ2-7, is DAMVIQNPRYQVTQFGKPVTLSCSQTLNHNVMYWYQQKSSQAPKLLFHYYDKDFNNEADTPDNFQSRRPNTSFCFLDIRSPGLGDTAMYLCATSRDRIDSGEQYFGPGTRLTVT.

This clone was found a few times. V and J are TRBV5-1 and TRBJ1-5; 7 bases are a match to TRBD1. The CDR3 is 20 residues long. V trimming: 4 bases; J trimming: 3 bases; junction bases outside the gene matches: 22. Germline CDR1 and CDR2: SGHRS and YFSETQ. CDR3 amino acids: CASSQDRVQRLRLVNQPQHF. The CDR3 DNA reads TGCGCCAGCAGCCAAGACAGGGTCCAGAGGCTTCGATTGGTCAATCAGCCCCAGCATTTT.

The CDR3 coding sequence is TGTGCCAGCTCCCTAGCGAGCGCCTATAATTCACCCCTCCACTTT. It translates to CASSLASAYNSPLHF. The chain is built from TRBV2 and TRBJ1-6; D gene ambiguous. V was trimmed by 8 bases and J by 2 bases, leaving 13 bases between them. The CDR3 is 15 amino acids. Germline CDR1 and CDR2: SNHLY and FYNNEI.

This chain connects TRBV27 to TRBJ1-4; D is undetermined. Germline lookup yields CDR1 MNHEY and CDR2 SMNVEV (reference sequence). Deletions cut 3 bases from V and 7 bases from J, with 15 bases between. The CDR3 totals 15 residues. CDR3 loop: CASSLVGYRSEKLFF. The CDR3 region has the DNA TGTGCCAGCAGTTTGGTCGGGTATCGGAGTGAAAAACTGTTTTTT.